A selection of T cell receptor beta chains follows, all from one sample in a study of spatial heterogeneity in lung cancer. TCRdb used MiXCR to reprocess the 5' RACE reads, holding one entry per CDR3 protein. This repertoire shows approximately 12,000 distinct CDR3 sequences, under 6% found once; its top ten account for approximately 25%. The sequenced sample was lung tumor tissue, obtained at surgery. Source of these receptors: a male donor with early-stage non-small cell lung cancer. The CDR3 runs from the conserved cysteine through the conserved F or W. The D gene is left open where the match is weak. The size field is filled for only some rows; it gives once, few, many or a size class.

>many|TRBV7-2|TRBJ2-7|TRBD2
CASSLAGGREQYF
TGTGCCAGCAGCTTAGCCGGGGGGAGGGAGCAGTACTTC
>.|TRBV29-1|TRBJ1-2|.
CSTPTVGDYGYTF
TGCAGCACACCCACGGTAGGAGATTATGGCTACACCTTC
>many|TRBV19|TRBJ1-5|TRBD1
CASKKNRGYDQPQHF
TGTGCCAGTAAAAAGAACAGGGGGTATGATCAGCCCCAGCATTTT
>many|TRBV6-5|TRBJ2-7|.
CASTSQRSYEQYF
TGTGCCAGCACTTCCCAGCGCTCCTACGAGCAGTACTTC
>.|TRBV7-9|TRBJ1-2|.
CAGSREGYGYTF
TGTGCCGGGTCCAGGGAAGGCTATGGCTACACCTTC
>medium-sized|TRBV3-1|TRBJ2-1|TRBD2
CASSLSWAGGPVEYNEQFF
TGTGCCAGCAGCCTTTCATGGGCGGGGGGGCCGGTAGAATACAATGAGCAGTTCTTC
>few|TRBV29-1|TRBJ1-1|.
CSVAISENTEAFF
TGCAGCGTTGCTATTTCAGAGAACACTGAAGCTTTCTTT
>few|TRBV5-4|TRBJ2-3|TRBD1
CASSIDRASTDTQYF
TGTGCCAGCAGCATCGACAGGGCTAGCACAGATACGCAGTATTTT
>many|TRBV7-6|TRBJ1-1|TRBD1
CASSRDRGIPHF
TGTGCCAGTTCCCGGGACAGGGGTATTCCACACTTT
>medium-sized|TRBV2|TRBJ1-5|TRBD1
CASRAGGGGNQPQHF
TGTGCCAGCAGAGCAGGGGGAGGAGGCAATCAGCCCCAGCATTTT
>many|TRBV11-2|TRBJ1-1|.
CASSLVLGDTEAFF
TGTGCCAGCAGCTTAGTATTGGGGGACACTGAAGCTTTCTTT
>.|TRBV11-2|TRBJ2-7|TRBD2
CASRASTSGGRYNSYEQYF
TGTGCCAGCAGGGCAAGTACTAGCGGGGGGAGATATAACTCCTACGAGCAGTACTTC
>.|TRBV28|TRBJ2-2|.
CASSTGASTGGELFF
TGTGCCAGCAGTACGGGGGCCTCGACGGGCGGGGAGCTGTTTTTT
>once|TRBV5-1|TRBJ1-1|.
CASSAAGRNTEAFF
TGCGCCAGCAGCGCGGCGGGGAGAAACACTGAAGCTTTCTTT
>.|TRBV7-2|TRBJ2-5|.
CASSLVETQYF
TGTGCCAGCAGCTTAGTTGAGACCCAGTACTTC
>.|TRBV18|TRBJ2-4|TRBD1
CASSPAGTGDKNIQYF
TGTGCCAGCTCACCAGCCGGGACAGGCGATAAAAACATTCAGTACTTC
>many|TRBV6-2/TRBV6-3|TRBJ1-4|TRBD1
CASSRTGGNEKLFF
TGTGCCAGCAGTAGGACAGGGGGCAACGAAAAACTGTTTTTT
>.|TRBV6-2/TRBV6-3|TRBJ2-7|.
CASSYPIGGVNLYEQYF
TGTGCCAGCAGTTACCCAATAGGGGGTGTAAACCTCTACGAGCAGTACTTC
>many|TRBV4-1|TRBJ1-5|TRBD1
CASSFRQGAGSNQPQHF
TGCGCCAGCAGCTTCAGACAGGGGGCCGGGAGCAATCAGCCCCAGCATTTT
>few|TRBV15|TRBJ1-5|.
CATSRDPRTVSNQPQHF
TGTGCCACCAGCAGAGATCCCCGGACAGTTAGCAATCAGCCCCAGCATTTT
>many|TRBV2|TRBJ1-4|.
CASQRSGEIREKLFF
TGTGCCAGCCAACGTTCCGGGGAAATAAGGGAAAAACTGTTTTTT
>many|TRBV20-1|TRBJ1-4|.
CSVPGTINEKLFF
TGCAGTGTTCCCGGGACAATTAATGAAAAACTGTTTTTT
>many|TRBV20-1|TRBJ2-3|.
CTLPGPTDTQYF
TGCACGTTGCCGGGCCCCACAGATACGCAGTATTTT
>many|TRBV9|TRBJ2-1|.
CASSRGLHAKDNEQFF
TGTGCCAGCAGCCGAGGCCTCCATGCGAAGGACAATGAGCAGTTCTTC
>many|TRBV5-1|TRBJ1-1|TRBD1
CASSLVLTGDVMNTEAFF
TGCGCCAGCAGCTTGGTCTTAACAGGGGATGTTATGAACACTGAAGCTTTCTTT
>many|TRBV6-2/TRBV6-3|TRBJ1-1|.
CASSYWANTEAFF
TGTGCCAGCAGTTACTGGGCGAACACTGAAGCTTTCTTT
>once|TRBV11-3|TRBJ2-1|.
CASSLGSGGYNEQFF
TGTGCCAGCAGCTTAGGATCTGGGGGCTACAATGAGCAGTTCTTC
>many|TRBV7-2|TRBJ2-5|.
CASSVAGAETQYF
TGTGCCAGCAGCGTCGCGGGGGCGGAGACCCAGTACTTC
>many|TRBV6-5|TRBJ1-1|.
CASSYLPRGHTEAFF
TGTGCCAGCAGTTACCTCCCGCGGGGGCACACTGAAGCTTTCTTT
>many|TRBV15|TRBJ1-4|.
CATSRGVGIATNEKLFF
TGTGCCACCAGCAGGGGGGTAGGGATTGCAACTAATGAAAAACTGTTTTTT
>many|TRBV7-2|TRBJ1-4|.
CASSFQRTVVNEKLFF
TGTGCCAGCAGCTTCCAACGGACGGTAGTTAATGAAAAACTGTTTTTT
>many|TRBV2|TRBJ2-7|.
CASKGGLDSYEQYF
TGTGCCAGCAAAGGGGGGCTAGACTCCTACGAGCAGTACTTC
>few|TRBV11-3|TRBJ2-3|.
CASSLTGDTQYF
TGTGCCAGCAGCTTAACGGGAGATACGCAGTATTTT
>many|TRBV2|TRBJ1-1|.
CASSEWNTEAFF
TGTGCCAGCAGTGAGTGGAACACTGAAGCTTTCTTT
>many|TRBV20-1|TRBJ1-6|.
CSARDGTNRSSYNSPLHF
TGCAGTGCTAGAGACGGAACTAACAGGAGCTCCTATAATTCACCCCTCCACTTT
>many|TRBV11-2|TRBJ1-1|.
CASSPPRVAWSSEAFF
TGTGCCAGCAGCCCTCCCCGGGTGGCGTGGTCATCTGAAGCTTTCTTT
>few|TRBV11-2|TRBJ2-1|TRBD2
CASSVGTSSYNEQFF
TGTGCCAGCAGCGTAGGGACTAGCTCCTACAATGAGCAGTTCTTC
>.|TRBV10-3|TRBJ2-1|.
CAISPSSSYNEQFF
TGTGCCATCAGTCCTAGCAGCTCCTACAATGAGCAGTTCTTC
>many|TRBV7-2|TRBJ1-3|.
CASSSLVDTIYF
TGTGCCAGCAGCTCCTTGGTTGACACCATATATTTT
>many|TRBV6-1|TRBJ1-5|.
CASSELGRSNQPQHF
TGTGCCAGCAGTGAATTAGGTAGGAGCAATCAGCCCCAGCATTTT
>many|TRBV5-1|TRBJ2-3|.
CASSLVGYTQYF
TGCGCCAGCAGCCTCGTCGGATATACGCAGTATTTT
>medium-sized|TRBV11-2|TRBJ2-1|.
CASSLKISGSYNEQFF
TGTGCCAGCAGCCTCAAGATCAGCGGCTCCTACAATGAGCAGTTCTTC
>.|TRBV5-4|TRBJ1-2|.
CASSLFFGYGYTF
TGTGCCAGCAGCTTGTTCTTCGGTTACGGCTACACCTTC
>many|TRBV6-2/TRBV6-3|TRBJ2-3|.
CASSLSGVGRGTDTQYF
TGTGCCAGCAGTCTCTCCGGGGTAGGCCGAGGGACAGATACGCAGTATTTT
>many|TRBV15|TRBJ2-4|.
CATSRDQNIQYF
TGTGCCACCAGCAGAGATCAAAACATTCAGTACTTC
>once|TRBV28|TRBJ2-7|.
CASGPPPGNEQYF
TGTGCCAGCGGCCCCCCTCCGGGGAACGAGCAGTACTTC
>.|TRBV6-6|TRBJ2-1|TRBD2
CASSSSGIAGQFF
TGTGCCAGCAGTTCATCCGGGATAGCGGGTCAGTTCTTC
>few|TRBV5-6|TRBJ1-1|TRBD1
CASSNGQGALGTEAFF
TGTGCCAGCAGCAACGGACAGGGGGCGTTGGGAACTGAAGCTTTCTTT
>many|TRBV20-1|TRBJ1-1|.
CSAPTVGNTEAFF
TGCAGTGCCCCGACGGTGGGGAACACTGAAGCTTTCTTT
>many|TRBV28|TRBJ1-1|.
CASSLQGSNTEAFF
TGTGCCAGCAGTCTACAGGGAAGTAACACTGAAGCTTTCTTT
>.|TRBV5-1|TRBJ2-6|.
CASSLAVSGANVLTF
TGCGCCAGCAGCTTGGCAGTTTCTGGGGCCAACGTCCTGACTTTC
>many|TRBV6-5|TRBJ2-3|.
CASKQPSTDTQYF
TGTGCCAGCAAACAACCTAGCACAGATACGCAGTATTTT
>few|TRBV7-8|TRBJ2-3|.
CASSLYREADTQYF
TGTGCCAGCAGCTTATACAGGGAGGCAGATACGCAGTATTTT
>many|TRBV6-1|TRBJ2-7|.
CASSGTLGSIYEQYF
TGTGCCAGCAGTGGTACACTTGGTTCCATCTACGAGCAGTACTTC